The present T cell receptor beta chain was sequenced within a study of T cell responses to AZD1222 COVID-19 vaccine. As concerns this clone: Its matching antigen is unknown.

CDR3 length equals 14 residues. V was clipped by 3 bases and J by 5 bases; unmatched bases: 0. CDR1 and CDR2 (germline): KGHSH, LQKENI. Sequenced by immunoSEQ multiplex PCR; TCRdb stores in-frame clones only, minus some. The sample includes about 140,000 clones, less than 95% seen only once; the top ten take roughly 7.5%. Study conclusions and caveats: At baseline, just a handful of AZD1222 recipients tested seropositive.

The sample was peripheral blood, taken 28 days after the second dose of the MenACWY control vaccine. J is TRBJ2-2 and V is TRBV18; 10 bases map to TRBD1. This TCR was sampled from an adult who received the MenACWY meningococcal vaccine as a control. CDR3 sequence: CASSPGQGTGELFF. In nucleotides, the CDR3 is TGTGCCAGCTCACCGGGACAGGGGACCGGGGAGCTGTTTTTT. The variable domain in full, with the rest retrieved from reference TRBV18 and TRBJ2-2, is NAGVMQNPRHLVRRRGQEARLRCSPMKGHSHVYWYRQLPEEGLKFMVYLQKENIIDESGMPKERFSAEFPKEGPSILRIQQVVRGDSAAYFCASSPGQGTGELFFGEGSRLTVL.